A single sample gave rise to the 10 T cell receptor beta chains below, sequenced in a study of CD8 T cells in ankylosing spondylitis (dated by TCRdb to the late 2010s). Receptor libraries were prepared by 5' RACE. The run used an Illumina HiSeq 2500. TCRdb trimmed public reads at Q25 via fastp, called clones via MiXCR and kept in-frame beta chains. Every distinct CDR3 protein forms one entry, paired with its most common genes and DNA. Present in this sample are 250,000 or so distinct CDR3 sequences, 20% to 30% of which were seen just once. Clones ranked in the top ten supply 0.5% to 0.75% of the sample. Material for sequencing was blood, either unsorted or a sorted T cell fraction (not recorded which). The origin of the receptors is a male donor with ankylosing spondylitis or in good health (not recorded which).

J is TRBJ2-1 and V is TRBV5-5; the match to TRBD1 covers 10 bases. Losses at the gene ends were 4 bases for V and 4 bases for J; bases not matched to a gene: 8. The CDR3 sequence is 16 residues long. Germline loops: CDR1 SGHKS, CDR2 YYEKEE (reference sequence). CDR3 bases: TGTGCCAGCAGCGGAACCGGGACAGGGGCATACAATGAGCAGTTCTTC. It specifies CASSGTGTGAYNEQFF.

This chain joins TRBV15 and TRBJ2-5; perhaps TRBD2 as D (5 bases). CDR1 is LNHNV, CDR2 YYDKDF, per germline (reference sequence). The CDR3 length is 16 residues. The V end was cut by 5 bases, the J end by 1 base, with 17 bases between. CDR3 in amino acids: CATSPEEVRIQETQYF. The CDR3 DNA reads as TGTGCCACCAGCCCGGAGGAGGTCCGAATCCAAGAGACCCAGTACTTC.

The table lists this clonotype with many counts. V usage is TRBV20-1 and J usage is TRBJ1-5; no clear D. The CDR3 runs to 15 residues. Looked up from germline, CDR1 is DFQATT and CDR2 is SNEGSKA (reference sequence). Deletions cut 0 bases from V and 0 bases from J, with 9 bases between. In nucleotides, the CDR3 is TGCAGTGCTAGAGATATGAGACATAGCAATCAGCCCCAGCATTTT. Translating it yields CSARDMRHSNQPQHF.

The chain carries TRBV20-1 and TRBJ2-3; D gene ambiguous. This CDR3 contains 14 residues. Deletions cut 2 bases from V and 6 bases from J, with 15 bases between. The V gene's germline CDR1 is DFQATT and CDR2 SNEGSKA (reference sequence). The CDR3 protein is CSARSTSSEDTQYF. The CDR3 DNA reads as TGCAGTGCTAGATCTACCTCCTCAGAGGATACGCAGTATTTT.

V and J are TRBV20-1 and TRBJ1-2; D not resolved. The CDR3 consists of 16 residues. The germline CDR1 and CDR2 sequences are DFQATT and SNEGSKA (reference sequence). V lost 4 bases and J 3 bases, leaving 21 bases between the germline ends. CDR3 coding DNA: TGCAGTGCTACCTTACAACGGACGTGGTATGACTATGGCTACACCTTC. Amino acid sequence: CSATLQRTWYDYGYTF.

This clonotype was observed once. The CDR3 here is CASSLLAGLNSGGAGDTQYF. The CDR3 bases are TGTGCCAGCAGCCTCCTCGCCGGGTTGAATAGCGGGGGGGCTGGGGATACGCAGTATTTT. This chain connects TRBV4-2 to TRBJ2-3; the match to TRBD2 covers 11 bases. In germline, CDR1 is LGHNA, CDR2 YNFKEQ. CDR3 length equals 20 residues. V lost 4 bases and J lost 6; bases outside the gene matches: 21.

This clonotype was seen at least ten times. The CDR3 sequence is CSARDPRGGDEQFF. The CDR3, as DNA: TGCAGTGCTAGAGATCCGAGGGGGGGGGATGAGCAGTTCTTC. The chain joins TRBV20-1 to TRBJ2-1; D possibly corresponds to TRBD2 (7 bases). Germline CDR1 DFQATT, CDR2 SNEGSKA (reference sequence). The CDR3 runs 14 residues. Trimming took 0 bases from V and 8 from J, leaving 14 bases between them.

This clonotype was found many times. The chain employs TRBV20-1 and TRBJ2-4; 7 nucleotides match TRBD2. The CDR3 loop spans 16 amino acids. V dropped 0 bases and J dropped 2; count of bases not matched to a gene: 7. Germline CDR1 is DFQATT and CDR2 is SNEGSKA (reference sequence). This CDR3 is CSARDRRGGSKNIQYF. Written as DNA, the CDR3 is TGCAGTGCTAGAGACCGGCGCGGGGGTTCCAAAAACATTCAGTACTTC.

In its sample, this clonotype was seen a few times. The rearrangement uses TRBV20-1 and TRBJ2-7; 7 bases line up with TRBD2. This CDR3 region has 15 residues. Unmatched junction bases numbered 12, after V lost 2 bases and J lost 5 bases. CDR1 DFQATT and CDR2 SNEGSKA come from the germline V gene (reference sequence). This CDR3 reads CSARIEGGTGHEQYF. DNA for the CDR3: TGCAGTGCTAGAATAGAGGGAGGGACGGGTCACGAGCAGTACTTC.

This clonotype occurred many times. The gene calls are TRBV20-1 and TRBJ2-3, with D tentatively TRBD1 or TRBD2 (6 bases each). Germline-derived CDR1 and CDR2 are DFQATT and SNEGSKA (reference sequence). The CDR3 runs 16 residues. With 0 bases removed from V and 4 bases from J, the gap between germline ends came to 17 bases. The CDR3 sequence: CSARDGTWGAADTQYF. The CDR3 nucleotides are TGCAGTGCTAGAGATGGTACATGGGGGGCGGCAGATACGCAGTATTTT.